The present T cell receptor (beta chain) was sequenced within a study of PD-1 blockade in classical Hodgkin lymphoma. For the study at large: Nivolumab dosing for patients was 3 mg/kg, administered intravenously every 2 weeks.

Sequencing used immunoSEQ multiplex PCR; TCRdb keeps in-frame clones, though not all of them. The repertoire has about 39,000 clones, around 78% of them found once; the top ten carry 37%. Specified time point: cycle 4 day 1 (C4D1), after more than five weeks of nivolumab. In every patient, relapse followed autologous stem cell transplantation, while exposure to brentuximab vedotin differed. Best response was recorded as complete response, partial response or progressive disease. Overall study results and limits: Significantly greater TCR diversity emerged by C4D1 in CD4+ cells but not CD8+ cells. Complete responders had baseline diversity similar to newly diagnosed patients.

Germline V gene sequence: CDR1 LNHDA, CDR2 SQIVND (reference sequence). V lost 3 bases to trimming and J lost 5 bases; unmatched junction nucleotides: 14. The CDR3 sequence is 17 residues long. Comments on this clone: Its target is not known.

The gene calls are TRBV19 and TRBJ1-1; 8 bases agree with TRBD1. The receptor was derived from a human donor with classical Hodgkin lymphoma. Sequences were derived from peripheral blood mononuclear cells (PBMCs), sampled before the fourth cycle of nivolumab. CDR3 loop: CASSMPPGQEVYTEAFF. The CDR3 coding sequence is TGTGCCAGTAGTATGCCCCCGGGACAGGAGGTTTATACTGAAGCTTTCTTT.